This note documents a single TCR beta chain sequence. These data originate in a study of blood T cell repertoires in COVID-19. Study-level background: The cDNA or gDNA used as material had been derived from T cells, B-cell-depleted T cells, or PBMCs.

Under the authors' procedure: Amplified reference gene primers provided the basis for estimating nucleated cell counts. Here immunoSEQ multiplex PCR was the method, and the copy in TCRdb shows in-frame clones only, minus some. V and J calls and clone size follow that table, whereas D and trimming were derived from the DNA. The sample contains roughly 250,000 clones, 88% of which appear only once. V lost 4 bases and J lost 4; bases outside the gene matches: 6. The CDR3 runs to 15 residues. Germline-derived CDR1 and CDR2 are SGHRS and YFSETQ. This rearrangement joins TRBV5-1 to TRBJ1-1; 11 bases match TRBD1. The sequencing input was peripheral blood. This receptor was obtained from a man between 60 and 75 years old who had recovered from COVID-19. DNA for the CDR3: TGCGCCAGCAGCGTCGATGGGACAGGGGGCACTGAAGCTTTCTTT. Amino acid sequence: CASSVDGTGGTEAFF.